Sequencing of this T cell receptor (beta chain) was carried out in a study of cytomegalovirus exposure and HLA in healthy donors. TCRdb keeps only in-frame clones here, not all; method: immunoSEQ multiplex PCR. Here the sample spans about 98,000 clones, approximately 90% being singletons. The receptor comes from a woman in her thirties in good health and CMV-seronegative. The sequencing sample was made of PBMCs.

The CDR3 coding sequence is TGCGCCAGCAGCTTGAGTAGCGGGATTAGCACAGATACGCAGTATTTT. The encoded protein is CASSLSSGISTDTQYF. The V gene is TRBV5-1, the J gene TRBJ2-3; 8 nucleotides align to TRBD2. The CDR3 loop spans 16 amino acids. Germline assignment: CDR1 SGHRS and CDR2 YFSETQ. The ends lost 1 base at V and 0 bases at J; junction bases unmatched: 4.